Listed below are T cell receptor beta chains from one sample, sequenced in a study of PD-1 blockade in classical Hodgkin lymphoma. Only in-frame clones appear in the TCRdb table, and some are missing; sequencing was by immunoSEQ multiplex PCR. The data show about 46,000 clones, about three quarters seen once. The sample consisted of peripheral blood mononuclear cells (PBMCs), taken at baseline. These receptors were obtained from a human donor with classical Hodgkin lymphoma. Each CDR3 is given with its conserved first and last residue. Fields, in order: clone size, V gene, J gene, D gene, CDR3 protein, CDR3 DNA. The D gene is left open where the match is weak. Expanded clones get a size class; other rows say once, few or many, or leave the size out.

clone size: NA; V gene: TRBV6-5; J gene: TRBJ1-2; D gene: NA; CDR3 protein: CASRESSIISYTF; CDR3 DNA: TGTGCCAGCAGAGAAAGCTCGATTATTAGCTACACCTTC
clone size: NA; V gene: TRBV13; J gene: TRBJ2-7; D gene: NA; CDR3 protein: CASSDRLNSDSYEQYF; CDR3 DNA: TGTGCCAGCAGCGACAGACTTAACAGCGACTCCTACGAGCAGTACTTC
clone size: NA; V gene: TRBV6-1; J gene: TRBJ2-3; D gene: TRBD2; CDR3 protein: CASNTLTSDTDTQYF; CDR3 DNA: TGTGCCAGCAACACCCTAACTAGCGACACAGATACGCAGTATTTT
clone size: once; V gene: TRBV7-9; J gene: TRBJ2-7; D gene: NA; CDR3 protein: CASSFGRSSYEQYF; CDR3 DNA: TGTGCCAGCAGCTTCGGACGGAGCTCCTACGAGCAGTACTTC
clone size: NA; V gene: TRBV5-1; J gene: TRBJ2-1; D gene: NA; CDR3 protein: CASSFSGNNEQFF; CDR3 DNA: TGCGCCAGCAGCTTTAGCGGAAACAATGAGCAGTTCTTC
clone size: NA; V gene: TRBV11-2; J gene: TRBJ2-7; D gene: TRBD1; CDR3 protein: CASSLPTGDYEQYF; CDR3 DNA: TGTGCCAGCAGCCTACCGACAGGGGATTACGAGCAGTACTTC
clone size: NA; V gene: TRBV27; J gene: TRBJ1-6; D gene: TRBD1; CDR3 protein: CASRRDSPNSPLHF; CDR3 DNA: TGTGCCAGCAGGAGGGACAGTCCGAATTCACCCCTCCACTTT
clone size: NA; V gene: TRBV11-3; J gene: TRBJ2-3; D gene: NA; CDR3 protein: CASSPFGHYTDTQYF; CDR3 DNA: TGTGCCAGCAGCCCCTTCGGGCACTACACAGATACGCAGTATTTT
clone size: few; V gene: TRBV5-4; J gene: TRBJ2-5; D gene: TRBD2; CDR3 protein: CASSVQGGSMETQYF; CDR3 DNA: TGTGCCAGCAGCGTCCAGGGCGGGAGTATGGAGACCCAGTACTTC
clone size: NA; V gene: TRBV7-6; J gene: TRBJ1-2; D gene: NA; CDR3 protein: CASSTGVGGYYGYTF; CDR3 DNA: TGTGCCAGCAGCACCGGTGTCGGGGGGTACTATGGCTACACCTTC
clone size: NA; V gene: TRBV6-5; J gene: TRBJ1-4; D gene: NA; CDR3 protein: CASSATGNEKLFF; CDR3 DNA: TGTGCCAGCAGTGCTACAGGGAACGAAAAACTGTTTTTT
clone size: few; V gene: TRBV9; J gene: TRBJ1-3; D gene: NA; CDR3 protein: CASSVDNRRDTIYF; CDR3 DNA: TGTGCCAGCAGCGTAGATAATCGAAGGGACACCATATATTTT